Each of the 32 T cell receptor beta chains below was sequenced from the same sample in a study of T-cell memory formation after mild COVID-19. Via MiXCR, TCRdb re-called the 5' RACE reads, giving one row per CDR3 protein. The data show about 140,000 distinct CDR3 sequences, with 11% to 15% seen just once and roughly 28% held by the top ten. The sequenced sample consisted of PBMCs or a T cell subset sorted from them (not recorded which). The receptors were gathered from an adult woman who had mild COVID-19 (a few samples of this study predate the infection). Cell type and time point are not known.

This clonotype has more than one count but fewer than ten. The chain joins TRBV29-1 to TRBJ2-1; no definite D call. The V gene lost 3 bases and the J gene lost 4 bases, with 7 bases spanning the gap. CDR1 and CDR2 from the germline V gene are SQVTM and ANQGSEA. This CDR3 comprises 12 residues. CDR3 residues: CSVERRYNEQFF. The CDR3 DNA follows: TGCAGCGTTGAGCGACGGTACAATGAGCAGTTCTTC.

This clonotype was counted between two and nine times. This chain connects TRBV9 to TRBJ2-3; 9 bases are shared with TRBD2. CDR3 length: 15 amino acids. The trim removed 0 bases at V and 3 bases at J, leaving 2 bases unmatched. Germline V CDR1 and CDR2: SGDLS, YYNGEE. CDR3 in DNA: TGTGCCAGCAGCGTAGGCGGGGGGGAAACAGATACGCAGTATTTT. Translating it yields CASSVGGGETDTQYF.

The chain's CDR3 is CASRGFVDVAGELFF. The CDR3, as DNA: TGTGCCAGTAGGGGTTTCGTGGATGTTGCCGGGGAGCTGTTTTTT. The rearrangement joins TRBV19 to TRBJ2-2; D is unresolved. Germline V gene data show CDR1 as LNHDA and CDR2 as SQIVND (reference sequence). The ends were cut back, 6 bases at V and 6 bases at J, with 17 bases in the middle. This CDR3 spans 15 amino acids.

This clonotype was seen only a few times. The chain employs TRBV6-5 and TRBJ1-2; no clear D gene. Between the trimmed V and J ends, which lost 2 bases and 9 bases, there was a span of 7 bases. CDR3 length: 11 amino acids. Germline assignment: CDR1 MNHEY and CDR2 SVGAGI. CDR3 protein: CASSYEGSYTF. The CDR3 DNA reads TGTGCCAGCAGTTACGAGGGTAGCTACACCTTC.

This clonotype appeared many times. The V and J genes are TRBV7-9 and TRBJ2-7; D not resolved. The CDR3 contains 14 residues. Trimming took 5 bases from V and 5 from J, leaving 16 bases between them. Germline assignment: CDR1 SEHNR and CDR2 FQNEAQ (reference sequence). The DNA for the CDR3 is TGTGCCAGCAGCCCCGGGCCCTCCGACGACGAGCAGTACTTC. It specifies CASSPGPSDDEQYF.

This clonotype has more than one count but fewer than ten. The chain links TRBV7-9 to TRBJ2-3, with D unclear. Germline CDR1 SEHNR, CDR2 FQNEAQ (reference sequence). Trimming cost V 5 bases and J 0 bases, with 15 bases left between them. The CDR3 has 16 residues. CDR3 amino acids: CASSPNSAISTDTQYF. The CDR3 coding sequence is TGTGCCAGCAGCCCTAACAGTGCCATTAGCACAGATACGCAGTATTTT.

This clonotype was seen at least ten times. The genes are TRBV5-6 and TRBJ2-3; tentative D call: TRBD2 (5 bases). Trimming shortened V by 4 bases and J by 2 bases, and 8 bases separated the two germline ends. The CDR3 has 13 amino acids. Germline V gene sequence: CDR1 SGHDT, CDR2 YYEEEE. The CDR3 DNA reads as TGTGCCAGCAGCCCCGGGAACACAGATACGCAGTATTTT. Its protein is CASSPGNTDTQYF.

The chain joins TRBV15 to TRBJ1-4; D may be TRBD1 (6 bases). The CDR3 has 16 residues. The V end lost 3 bases, the J end lost 0 bases, and 11 bases lay between the germline ends. In germline, CDR1 is LNHNV, CDR2 YYDKDF (reference sequence). In DNA, the CDR3 is TGTGCCACCAGCAGGAGGACAGACCCAACTAATGAAAAACTGTTTTTT. It yields the protein CATSRRTDPTNEKLFF. The whole variable domain, filled in from reference TRBV15 and TRBJ1-4, reads DAMVIQNPRYQVTQFGKPVTLSCSQTLNHNVMYWYQQKSSQAPKLLFHYYDKDFNNEADTPDNFQSRRPNTSFCFLDIRSPGLGDTAMYLCATSRRTDPTNEKLFFGSGTQLSVL.

This clonotype was observed a few times. V usage is TRBV25-1 and J usage is TRBJ1-1; D is possibly TRBD1 (5 bases). The CDR3 loop spans 15 amino acids. In germline, CDR1 is MGHDK, CDR2 SYGVNS. V dropped 1 base and J dropped 11 bases, with 20 bases sitting between them. In DNA, the CDR3 is TGTGCCAGCAGTGAATCGGTAGGCAGGGCAGGGACGGCTTTCTTT. It specifies CASSESVGRAGTAFF.

V and J are TRBV7-6 and TRBJ2-1, with TRBD2 identical over 15 bases. Germline V gene data show CDR1 as SGHVS and CDR2 as FNYEAQ. CDR3 length: 20 amino acids. With V trimmed by 0 bases and J by 1 base, 7 bases remained unmatched. The CDR3 coding sequence is TGTGCCAGCAGCTTAGCACGGACTAGCGGGGGGGCCGGGTCCTACAATGAGCAGTTCTTC. Its translation: CASSLARTSGGAGSYNEQFF.

The chain carries TRBV15 and TRBJ2-7; D is uncertain. The V end was cut by 1 base, the J end by 0 bases, with 7 bases between. The CDR3 runs 14 residues. Germline assignment: CDR1 LNHNV and CDR2 YYDKDF (reference sequence). The CDR3 sequence: CATSRVKGSYEQYF. The CDR3, as DNA: TGTGCCACCAGCAGAGTAAAGGGCTCCTACGAGCAGTACTTC.

The chain recombines TRBV23-1 with TRBJ1-6; TRBD1 is a possible D gene (5 bases). TRBV23-1 is an ORF; its function is uncertain. The CDR3 length is 16 residues. Trimming took 0 bases from V and 10 from J, leaving 16 bases between them. Here the CDR3 DNA reads TGCGCCAGCAGTCAATCGACGGGGCAGGGTCGCTCACCCCTCCACTTT. Translating gives CASSQSTGQGRSPLHF.

V and J are TRBV5-1 and TRBJ2-3, with 10 bases identical to TRBD2. Per the germline V gene, CDR1 is SGHRS and CDR2 is YFSETQ. This CDR3 has 15 residues. With 0 bases clipped from V and 4 bases from J, the junction kept 2 bases outside the gene matches. DNA of the CDR3: TGCGCCAGCAGCTTGGCCCTAGCGGGGGCAGATACGCAGTATTTT. Its translation is CASSLALAGADTQYF. The full variable domain, completed using reference TRBV5-1 and TRBJ2-3, is KAGVTQTPRYLIKTRGQQVTLSCSPISGHRSVSWYQQTPGQGLQFLFEYFSETQRNKGNFPGRFSGRQFSNSRSEMNVSTLELGDSALYLCASSLALAGADTQYFGPGTRLTVL.

A few counts support this clonotype. The V call is TRBV7-8, the J call TRBJ2-6; 8 nucleotides match TRBD2. The J segment lost 10 bases and the V segment lost 5 bases, leaving 16 bases of the junction unmatched. Germline CDR1 is SGHVS and CDR2 is FQNEAQ. The CDR3 has 17 residues. CDR3: CASSTPGGGSLSNVLTF. The CDR3 nucleotides are TGTGCCAGCAGCACACCGGGAGGGGGGTCCCTTAGTAACGTCCTGACTTTC.

This CDR3 is CASSLSGLAGYNEQFF. The CDR3, as DNA: TGTGCCAGTAGTCTATCGGGACTAGCGGGCTACAATGAGCAGTTCTTC. The chain joins TRBV19 to TRBJ2-1; the match to TRBD2 covers 12 bases. Germline trimming cut 5 bases from V and 3 bases from J; bases unmatched to any gene: 5. The CDR3 runs to 16 residues. The germline gives CDR1 LNHDA, CDR2 SQIVND (reference sequence).

This clonotype was observed a few times. The genes are TRBV29-1 and TRBJ2-7; 9 nucleotides line up with TRBD1. J was trimmed by 2 bases and V by 0 bases; bases with no gene match: 5. The length of the CDR3 is 15 residues. Germline-derived CDR1 and CDR2 are SQVTM and ANQGSEA. CDR3 in amino acids: CSVEDGGTGTYEQYF. CDR3 sequence (DNA): TGCAGCGTTGAAGATGGAGGGACAGGGACCTACGAGCAGTACTTC.

The chain carries TRBV7-8 and TRBJ2-1; 11 bases match TRBD2. The CDR3 runs to 20 residues. V lost 7 bases and J lost 10; bases outside the gene matches: 27. In germline, CDR1 is SGHVS, CDR2 FQNEAQ. The CDR3 spells CASTSGGEAMISGRAAEQFF. The CDR3, as DNA: TGTGCCAGCACCTCCGGCGGGGAAGCAATGATTAGCGGGAGGGCCGCGGAGCAGTTCTTC.

This chain joins TRBV12-3 or TRBV12-4 and TRBJ2-5; D possibly uses TRBD1 or TRBD2 (5 bases each). Trimming pared 0 bases from V and 7 bases from J, leaving 12 bases between. This CDR3 is 14 amino acids long. Here the CDR3 reads CASSLAGPRGTQYF. CDR3 nucleotide sequence: TGTGCCAGCAGTTTAGCGGGACCCCGGGGGACCCAGTACTTC.

This clonotype was seen more than once but under ten times. V and J are TRBV14 and TRBJ1-1; D gene uncertain. Germline V gives CDR1 SGHDN, CDR2 FVKESK. Trimming took off 5 bases at V and 7 bases at J, with 17 bases between the two ends. There are 14 residues in the CDR3. The CDR3 DNA reads as TGTGCCAGCAGCTCTCCGCGATCGGGAATTGAAGCTTTCTTT. Protein product: CASSSPRSGIEAFF.

V gene TRBV27 combines with J gene TRBJ2-3; no clear D gene. V lost 3 bases and J 5 bases, leaving 15 bases between the germline ends. This CDR3 has 15 residues. Germline loops: CDR1 MNHEY, CDR2 SMNVEV (reference sequence). The CDR3 DNA follows: TGTGCCAGCAGTTTCTTGGGCCCTTGGGGAGATACGCAGTATTTT. Its protein is CASSFLGPWGDTQYF.

This clonotype was detected only a few times. The rearrangement joins TRBV6-5 to TRBJ1-1; D gene uncertain. The V gene lost 2 bases and the J gene lost 4 bases, with 8 bases spanning the gap. This CDR3 spans 13 amino acids. CDR1 MNHEY and CDR2 SVGAGI come from the germline V gene. The CDR3 DNA reads as TGTGCCAGCAGTTACGGCGTGGGCACTGAAGCTTTCTTT. Translation gives CASSYGVGTEAFF.

This clonotype was seen a handful of times. The chain links TRBV29-1 to TRBJ2-1; tentatively, D is TRBD1 (5 bases). The V and J ends lost 5 bases and 4 bases respectively, with 15 bases between them. The germline gives CDR1 SQVTM, CDR2 ANQGSEA. This CDR3 has 14 residues. The CDR3 sequence: CSVSGARDYNEQFF. The CDR3 DNA is TGCAGCGTTAGTGGGGCTAGAGATTACAATGAGCAGTTCTTC.

The J gene is TRBJ2-5, the V gene TRBV12-3 or TRBV12-4; the D gene could be TRBD1 or TRBD2 (5 bases each). This CDR3 comprises 17 residues. Trimming left V 1 base short and J 4 bases short, with 19 bases between. The CDR3 nucleotides read TGTGCCAGCAGTTTAGTCCCTGGGGGAATCTGGGGAGAGACCCAGTACTTC. This gives the protein CASSLVPGGIWGETQYF.

This chain uses TRBV12-3 or TRBV12-4 with TRBJ2-3, with D perhaps given as TRBD1 or TRBD2 (5 bases each). V gave up 6 bases and J gave up 4 bases, with 11 bases separating them. This CDR3 spans 13 amino acids. The CDR3 is CASSPGHADTQYF. Here the CDR3 DNA reads TGTGCCAGCAGCCCGGGGCACGCAGATACGCAGTATTTT.

This clonotype appeared a few times. The chain recombines TRBV5-5 with TRBJ1-1, with a tentative D call TRBD1 (5 bases). Between the trimmed V and J ends, which lost 4 bases and 5 bases, there was a span of 15 bases. This CDR3 spans 14 amino acids. Germline lookup yields CDR1 SGHKS and CDR2 YYEKEE (reference sequence). Here the CDR3 DNA reads TGTGCCAGCAGCGGATGGGACGGGGGGACTGAAGCTTTCTTT. As protein: CASSGWDGGTEAFF.

This clonotype appeared a few times. This sequence joins TRBV6-5 and TRBJ2-2; D is perhaps TRBD2 (5 bases). This CDR3 is 17 amino acids long. V was clipped by 0 bases and J by 0 bases, with 11 bases between them. Germline CDR1 and CDR2: MNHEY and SVGAGI. The CDR3 DNA follows: TGTGCCAGCAGTTACTCGGACTTTTCCGCGAACACCGGGGAGCTGTTTTTT. Translated: CASSYSDFSANTGELFF.

This clonotype occurred a few times. The rearrangement joins TRBV12-3 or TRBV12-4 to TRBJ2-1; D is undetermined. The CDR3 is 16 residues long. V lost 3 bases and J lost 0, with 12 bases in between. Written as DNA, the CDR3 is TGTGCCAGCAGTTTGGCAGGCTTCAGCTCCTACAATGAGCAGTTCTTC. This codes for CASSLAGFSSYNEQFF.

This clonotype was recorded a few times. The chain employs TRBV7-9 and TRBJ1-1, with no clear D. The CDR3 runs 12 residues. Germline V gene data show CDR1 as SEHNR and CDR2 as FQNEAQ (reference sequence). The germline V and J ends were trimmed by 3 bases and 6 bases, with 8 bases remaining between them. The CDR3 DNA sequence: TGTGCCAGCAGCTTCGGCACCGCTGAAGCTTTCTTT. Translated: CASSFGTAEAFF.

The rearrangement links TRBV29-1 to TRBJ1-2; D unclear. Germline V gene sequence: CDR1 SQVTM, CDR2 ANQGSEA. V was trimmed by 4 bases and J by 0 bases, leaving 9 bases between them. This CDR3 has 13 residues. CDR3 loop: CSVGLPANYGYTF. The CDR3 bases are TGCAGCGTTGGACTACCAGCTAACTATGGCTACACCTTC.

This clonotype turned up a few times. This chain links TRBV4-3 with TRBJ2-7, with 11 bases identical to TRBD2. Germline loops: CDR1 LGHNA, CDR2 YSLEER. The CDR3 is 15 residues long. J was trimmed by 4 bases and V by 1 base; bases with no gene match: 3. CDR3: CASSQASSGRYEQYF. The CDR3 DNA sequence: TGCGCCAGCAGCCAAGCGTCTAGCGGGAGGTACGAGCAGTACTTC.

V is TRBV7-6 and J is TRBJ2-3; D might be TRBD1 (5 bases). CDR1 is SGHVS and CDR2 is FNYEAQ in the germline V gene. V shed 0 bases and J shed 0 bases, with 7 bases lying between them. This CDR3 contains 15 residues. The CDR3 loop reads CASSLATASTDTQYF. The DNA for the CDR3 is TGTGCCAGCAGCTTAGCGACAGCCAGCACAGATACGCAGTATTTT.

This clonotype appeared a few times. The genes are TRBV9 and TRBJ2-6; unclear D gene. CDR1 and CDR2 from the germline V gene are SGDLS and YYNGEE. There are 13 residues in the CDR3. With 0 bases removed from V and 4 bases from J, the gap between germline ends came to 2 bases. CDR3 residues: CASSVAGANVLTF. The CDR3 DNA sequence: TGTGCCAGCAGCGTAGCCGGGGCCAACGTCCTGACTTTC.